What follows describes a single TCR beta chain. The sample belongs to a study of blood T cell repertoires in COVID-19. This table comes from immunoSEQ multiplex PCR, and its TCRdb copy is limited to in-frame clones, with some not included. Of about 240,000 clones listed, around 86% are singletons. Trimming removed 3 bases from V and 4 bases from J; junction bases left unmatched: 6. Per the germline V gene, CDR1 is SNHLY and CDR2 is FYNNEI. This CDR3 spans 15 amino acids. V and J are TRBV2 and TRBJ1-3, with 7 bases identical to TRBD1. Input material: peripheral blood. This sequence originates from a woman younger than 45 who had recovered from COVID-19. DNA for the CDR3: TGTGCCAGCAGTGAGGGGACAGTAGGAGGAAACACCATATATTTT. It yields the protein CASSEGTVGGNTIYF.